These 28 T cell receptor beta chains were all obtained from the same sample, sequenced in a study of T cell responses to AZD1222 COVID-19 vaccine. Sequencing used immunoSEQ multiplex PCR; TCRdb keeps in-frame clones, though not all of them. The sample has about 120,000 clones, approximately 86% seen once; the top ten hold 2% to 3%. The source was peripheral blood, collected on day 0 of AZD1222 vaccination. The receptors originated from an adult in good health.

The V and J genes are TRBV11-1 and TRBJ2-7, with unresolved D. The CDR3 is made up of 11 amino acids. CDR1 and CDR2 from the germline V gene are SGHAT and FQDESV (reference sequence). V was trimmed by 4 bases and J by 4 bases, leaving 5 bases between them. The CDR3 protein is CASSSEYEQYF. The CDR3 DNA is TGTGCCAGCAGCTCCGAATACGAGCAGTACTTC.

This chain links TRBV7-9 with TRBJ2-5; 15 nucleotides agree with TRBD2. V gave up 7 bases and J gave up 3 bases; unmatched junction bases: 9. The CDR3 has 17 amino acids. In germline, CDR1 is SEHNR, CDR2 FQNEAQ (reference sequence). The CDR3 region is CASTWGTSGRLEETQYF. The CDR3 bases are TGTGCCAGCACCTGGGGGACTAGCGGGAGGTTGGAAGAGACCCAGTACTTC.

The chain combines TRBV21-1 with TRBJ2-7; the listed D gene, TRBD1, was not tested against the DNA. TRBV21-1 is described as a pseudogene. The CDR3 covers 14 residues. The CDR3 loop reads CASIPPWTAYEQYF. The DNA for the CDR3 is TGTGCCAGCATCCCACCTTGGACAGCCTACGAGCAGTACTTC.

This rearrangement joins TRBV12-1 to TRBJ2-4; the table's D call, TRBD1, has no DNA check behind it. TRBV12-1 is assigned pseudogene status. This CDR3 region has 16 residues. The CDR3: CASSLQTPKAKNIQYF. As DNA, the CDR3 is TGTGCCAGCAGCCTCCAGACACCGAAAGCCAAAAACATTCAGTACTTC.

The rearrangement links TRBV9 to TRBJ1-5; the D is unclear. CDR1 and CDR2 from the germline V gene are SGDLS and YYNGEE. Trimming stripped 7 bases from V and 0 bases from J, with 14 bases between. This CDR3 is 15 amino acids long. The CDR3 loop reads CASATNENSNQPQHF. For the CDR3, the DNA is TGTGCCAGCGCGACAAATGAGAATAGCAATCAGCCCCAGCATTTT.

The CDR3, as DNA: TGTGCCTGGAGCCGGGACAGGGGTTTTCAGCCCCAGCATTTT. This codes for CAWSRDRGFQPQHF. This chain uses TRBV30 with TRBJ1-5, with TRBD1 matching 10 bases. The CDR3 covers 14 residues. Trimming cost V 3 bases and J 6 bases; bases outside gene matches: 5. The germline V gene has CDR1 GTSNPN and CDR2 SVGIG (reference sequence).

This chain connects TRBV5-4 to TRBJ1-6, with a weak D call TRBD1 (5 bases). Trimming cost V 0 bases and J 8 bases, with 9 bases left between them. The CDR3 contains 14 residues. Germline V gene data show CDR1 as SGHNT and CDR2 as YYREEE (reference sequence). CDR3 sequence (DNA): TGTGCCAGCAGCTTGGGACAGCCCGATTCACCCCTCCACTTT. Translation: CASSLGQPDSPLHF.

V and J are TRBV28 and TRBJ1-2, with D tentatively TRBD1 (5 bases). This CDR3 has 16 residues. CDR1 and CDR2 (germline): MDHEN, SYDVKM. V was clipped by 5 bases and J by 5 bases, with 21 bases between them. In nucleotides, the CDR3 is TGTGCCAGCAGTCCCAATCCCGGCCTAGGGGAATATGGCTACACCTTC. Protein: CASSPNPGLGEYGYTF.

This chain joins TRBV6-5 and TRBJ1-2; unclear D gene. CDR3 length: 12 amino acids. Germline CDR1 reads MNHEY; CDR2 reads SVGAGI. Trimming left V 1 base short and J 7 bases short, with 7 bases between. CDR3 sequence reads: CASSYLGSGYTF. In DNA, the CDR3 is TGTGCCAGCAGTTACTTGGGGAGTGGCTACACCTTC.

The chain uses TRBV2 and TRBJ1-6, with 8 bases fitting TRBD1. The CDR3 totals 14 residues. The germline CDR1 and CDR2 sequences are SNHLY and FYNNEI. Trimming cost V 5 bases and J 9 bases; bases outside gene matches: 6. The DNA of the CDR3 is TGTGCCAGCAGTCAACAGGGGGGGGGTTCACCCCTCCACTTT. It codes for CASSQQGGGSPLHF.

This chain connects TRBV7-9 to TRBJ1-1; no reliable D call. This CDR3 region has 16 residues. The V end lost 8 bases, the J end lost 1 base, and 20 bases lay between the germline ends. Looked up from germline, CDR1 is SEHNR and CDR2 is FQNEAQ (reference sequence). The CDR3 spells CASQLRGSLGNTEAFF. CDR3 nucleotides: TGTGCCAGCCAGCTTCGGGGATCCTTAGGGAACACTGAAGCTTTCTTT.

V gene TRBV10-3 combines with J gene TRBJ2-1; D might be TRBD1 (6 bases). The CDR3 is 13 amino acids. V lost 2 bases to trimming and J lost 7 bases, with 9 bases between them. Germline values: CDR1 ENHRY, CDR2 SYGVKD. CDR3 DNA: TGTGCCATCAGTGAGCAACAGGGAAATGAGCAGTTCTTC. Translated: CAISEQQGNEQFF.

The chain joins TRBV18 to TRBJ1-1; no clear D gene. V was shortened by 1 base and J by 1 base, with 4 bases between the two germline ends. This CDR3 contains 13 residues. The germline gives CDR1 KGHSH, CDR2 LQKENI. The CDR3 loop reads CASSPQPNTEAFF. In DNA, the CDR3 is TGTGCCAGCTCACCACAGCCGAACACTGAAGCTTTCTTT. Using reference TRBV18 and TRBJ1-1 for the parts outside the CDR3, the full variable domain is NAGVMQNPRHLVRRRGQEARLRCSPMKGHSHVYWYRQLPEEGLKFMVYLQKENIIDESGMPKERFSAEFPKEGPSILRIQQVVRGDSAAYFCASSPQPNTEAFFGQGTRLTVV.

This clone was seen a single time. This chain connects TRBV18 to TRBJ2-1; 9 bases agree with TRBD2. V shed 3 bases, J shed 7 bases, and the junction held 4 bases outside the gene matches. The CDR3 loop spans 14 amino acids. Germline V gene sequence: CDR1 KGHSH, CDR2 LQKENI. CDR3 region: CASSPVTSGNEQFF. CDR3 DNA: TGTGCCAGCTCACCGGTTACTAGCGGGAATGAGCAGTTCTTC.

This chain joins TRBV10-3 and TRBJ1-4, with D possibly TRBD1 on 5 matching bases. Germline lookup yields CDR1 ENHRY and CDR2 SYGVKD. Trimming took 0 bases from V and 5 from J, leaving 10 bases between them. The CDR3 has 15 amino acids. CDR3 DNA: TGTGCCATCAGTGAGTCGGCAGGGCTCAATGAAAAACTGTTTTTT. Its translation: CAISESAGLNEKLFF.

This clone was seen just once. This chain links TRBV27 with TRBJ2-7; 7 bases line up with TRBD1. CDR1 and CDR2 from the germline V gene are MNHEY and SMNVEV (reference sequence). This CDR3 region has 15 residues. V shed 5 bases and J 3 bases; nucleotides not matched to a gene: 10. The CDR3 DNA reads as TGTGCCAGCAGTGCCCGGACAGGTGAGGGCTACGAGCAGTACTTC. Residues: CASSARTGEGYEQYF.

The chain combines TRBV9 with TRBJ2-5; D might be TRBD2 (6 bases). The germline V gene encodes CDR1 SGDLS and CDR2 YYNGEE. The V and J ends lost 4 bases and 5 bases respectively, with 18 bases between them. This CDR3 region has 15 residues. CDR3 amino acids: CASSTRGWRKETQYF. The DNA of the CDR3 is TGTGCCAGCAGCACCCGGGGGTGGCGTAAGGAGACCCAGTACTTC.

The chain employs TRBV9 and TRBJ2-7, with unresolved D. The ends were cut back, 4 bases at V and 1 base at J, with 12 bases in the middle. Germline loops: CDR1 SGDLS, CDR2 YYNGEE. This CDR3 has 14 residues. The CDR3 nucleotides are TGTGCCAGCAGCCCATACCGCGCGTCCTACGAGCAGTACTTC. Translating it yields CASSPYRASYEQYF.

The V call is TRBV5-1, the J call TRBJ2-2, with D perhaps matching TRBD2 (5 bases). Germline-derived CDR1 and CDR2 are SGHRS and YFSETQ. V was clipped by 0 bases and J by 5 bases, with 11 bases between them. This CDR3 has 15 residues. The CDR3 DNA sequence: TGCGCCAGCAGCTTGGACGGACGAGGGACCGGGGAGCTGTTTTTT. Translation gives CASSLDGRGTGELFF.

The chain uses TRBV7-6 and TRBJ2-1; 10 nucleotides agree with TRBD2. CDR1 and CDR2 from the germline V gene are SGHVS and FNYEAQ. The CDR3 totals 16 residues. V lost 4 bases, J lost 5 bases, and 8 bases stayed unmatched. CDR3 sequence (DNA): TGTGCCAGCAGCTCCTCTAGCGGGAGTAACAACAATGAGCAGTTCTTC. Residues: CASSSSSGSNNNEQFF.

The chain couples TRBV12-5 to TRBJ2-1; 9 positions agree with TRBD1. The CDR3 has 14 amino acids. Germline V gene data show CDR1 as LGHNT and CDR2 as FRNRAP. Trimming at V came to 5 bases and at J to 8 bases, leaving 7 bases not matched to a gene. The CDR3 here is CASGPRTGADEQFF. The CDR3 DNA is TGTGCTAGTGGTCCACGGACAGGGGCCGATGAGCAGTTCTTC.

The chain recombines TRBV3-1 (or the pseudogene TRBV3-2) with TRBJ2-5; no clear D. Trimming took 1 base from V and 13 from J, leaving 10 bases between them. The CDR3 length is 11 residues. Germline assignment: CDR1 LGHDT and CDR2 YNNKEL (reference sequence). The CDR3 is CASSQAALRYF. The CDR3 nucleotides are TGTGCCAGCAGCCAAGCAGCCCTACGGTACTTC.

This CDR3 reads CASSISTGVPLHF. In nucleotides, the CDR3 is TGTGCCAGTAGTATATCGACAGGAGTACCCCTCCACTTT. This chain connects TRBV19 to TRBJ1-6; D may be TRBD1 (6 bases). This CDR3 has 13 amino acids. The germline V and J ends were trimmed by 2 bases and 12 bases, with 11 bases remaining between them. CDR1 is LNHDA and CDR2 is SQIVND in the germline V gene (reference sequence).

V and J are TRBV5-1 and TRBJ1-1; weak D call: TRBD1 (6 bases). The germline V gene has CDR1 SGHRS and CDR2 YFSETQ. The CDR3 sequence is 14 residues long. Trimming took off 3 bases at V and 1 base at J, with 10 bases between the two ends. CDR3 sequence: CASSSSTGNTEAFF. The CDR3 nucleotides read TGCGCCAGCAGCTCCTCGACAGGGAACACTGAAGCTTTCTTT.

J is TRBJ1-2 and V is TRBV5-1; TRBD1 agrees at 8 bases. Trimming at V came to 4 bases and at J to 0 bases, leaving 5 bases not matched to a gene. There are 15 residues in the CDR3. CDR1 SGHRS and CDR2 YFSETQ come from the germline V gene. CDR3 protein: CASSIGTGANYGYTF. CDR3 nucleotides: TGCGCCAGCAGCATTGGGACAGGTGCTAACTATGGCTACACCTTC. Based on the CDR3 plus reference TRBV5-1 and TRBJ1-2, the full variable domain is KAGVTQTPRYLIKTRGQQVTLSCSPISGHRSVSWYQQTPGQGLQFLFEYFSETQRNKGNFPGRFSGRQFSNSRSEMNVSTLELGDSALYLCASSIGTGANYGYTFGSGTRLTVV.

The V call is TRBV2, the J call TRBJ2-4; 10 bases are shared with TRBD1. The germline V gene has CDR1 SNHLY and CDR2 FYNNEI. J was trimmed by 2 bases and V by 6 bases; bases with no gene match: 1. The CDR3 consists of 14 residues. This CDR3 is CASRGQGSKNIQYF. CDR3 DNA sequence: TGTGCCAGCAGGGGACAGGGGTCCAAAAACATTCAGTACTTC.

V and J are TRBV6-1 and TRBJ1-6; D possibly corresponds to TRBD1 (5 bases). Between the trimmed V and J ends, which lost 2 bases and 13 bases, there was a span of 12 bases. Germline CDR1 reads MNHNS; CDR2 reads SASEGT. The CDR3 is made up of 13 amino acids. The CDR3 reads CASSESVRAPLHF. As DNA, the CDR3 is TGTGCCAGCAGTGAAAGTGTCAGGGCCCCCCTCCACTTT.

This chain uses TRBV5-1 with TRBJ2-2; 7 bases are a match to TRBD2. The CDR3 covers 14 residues. The germline V gene encodes CDR1 SGHRS and CDR2 YFSETQ. V trimming: 4 bases; J trimming: 0 bases; junction bases outside the gene matches: 0. The CDR3 sequence is CASSGGANTGELFF. The DNA of the CDR3 is TGCGCCAGCAGCGGGGGGGCGAACACCGGGGAGCTGTTTTTT.